This T cell receptor beta chain was profiled in a study of blood T cell repertoires in COVID-19. The overall study: Spain, Italy and the United States supplied samples that represented acute and convalescent COVID-19. PBMCs, B-cell-depleted T cells, or T cells were the source of the cDNA or gDNA that made up the material.

Authors' methods: Cell counts per sample came from amplifying reference gene primers. Assay: immunoSEQ multiplex PCR; the TCRdb copy retains only in-frame clones and omits some. That table gives V, J and clone size, and the DNA gave D and trimming. The repertoire consists of some 490,000 clones, with 80% to 90% occurring once and the leading ten covering 8.3%. The germline gives CDR1 SGHAT, CDR2 FQNNGV. This CDR3 has 16 amino acids. With V trimmed by 5 bases and J by 1 base, 9 bases remained unmatched. J is TRBJ1-1 and V is TRBV11-2; 8 bases are shared with TRBD1. The sample comprised PBMCs or T cells enriched from blood (not recorded which). This sequence originates from a woman between 55 and 75 years old who had recovered from COVID-19. For the CDR3, the DNA is TGTGCCAGCAGCCGTTGGACAGGGCCCGAGAACACTGAAGCTTTCTTT. Its translation: CASSRWTGPENTEAFF. The full variable domain, completed using reference TRBV11-2 and TRBJ1-1, is EAGVAQSPRYKIIEKRQSVAFWCNPISGHATLYWYQQILGQGPKLLIQFQNNGVVDDSQLPKDRFSAERLKGVDSTLKIQPAKLEDSAVYLCASSRWTGPENTEAFFGQGTRLTVV.